Given below is one T cell receptor beta chain in context. The assay was immunoSEQ multiplex PCR, and TCRdb's table has in-frame clones only and misses some. The sample records 32,000 or so clones, about 85% being singletons. This sample was included in a study of T cells in narcolepsy. CDR3 size: 14 residues. The material sequenced was CD45RA- memory CD4+ T cells from PBMCs. This clonotype was sampled from a human donor with narcolepsy. This chain joins TRBV21-1 and TRBJ2-1. TRBV21-1 is deemed a pseudogene. This chain's CDR3 is CASSKKSRGDQQFF. The CDR3 nucleotides are TGTGCCAGCAGCAAAAAATCCAGAGGGGACCAGCAGTTCTTC.